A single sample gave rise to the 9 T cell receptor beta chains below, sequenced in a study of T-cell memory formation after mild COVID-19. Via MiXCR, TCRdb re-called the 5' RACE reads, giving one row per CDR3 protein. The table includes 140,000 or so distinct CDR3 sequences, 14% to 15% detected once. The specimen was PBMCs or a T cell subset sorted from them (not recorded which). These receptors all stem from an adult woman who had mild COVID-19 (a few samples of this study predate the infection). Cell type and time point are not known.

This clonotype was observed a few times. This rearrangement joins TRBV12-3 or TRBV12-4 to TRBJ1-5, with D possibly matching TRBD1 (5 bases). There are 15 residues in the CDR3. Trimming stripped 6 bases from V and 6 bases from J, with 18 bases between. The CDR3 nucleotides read TGTGCCAGCAGCCCCCGGGGGGAGGTCGCTCAGCCCCAGCATTTT. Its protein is CASSPRGEVAQPQHF.

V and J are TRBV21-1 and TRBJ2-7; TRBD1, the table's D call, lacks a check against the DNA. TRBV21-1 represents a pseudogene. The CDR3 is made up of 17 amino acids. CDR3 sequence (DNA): TGTGCCAGCAGCAAACCCCACAGGGCATCAACCGCCTACGAGCAGTACTTC. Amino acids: CASSKPHRASTAYEQYF.

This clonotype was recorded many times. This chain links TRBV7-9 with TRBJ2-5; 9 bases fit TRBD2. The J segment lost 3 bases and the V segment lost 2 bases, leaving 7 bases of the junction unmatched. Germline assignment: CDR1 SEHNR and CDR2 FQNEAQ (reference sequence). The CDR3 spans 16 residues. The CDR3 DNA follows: TGTGCCAGCAGCTTAATGGCTAGCGGGACAGAAGAGACCCAGTACTTC. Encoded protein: CASSLMASGTEETQYF.

CDR3 residues: CASSLPRTGSDEQFF. The CDR3 coding sequence is TGCGCCAGCAGCCTACCGCGGACAGGGAGTGATGAGCAGTTCTTC. This chain uses TRBV5-1 with TRBJ2-1, with 8 bases that match TRBD1. This CDR3 is built from 15 residues. V lost 4 bases to trimming and J lost 8 bases; unmatched junction nucleotides: 11. The V gene's germline CDR1 is SGHRS and CDR2 YFSETQ.

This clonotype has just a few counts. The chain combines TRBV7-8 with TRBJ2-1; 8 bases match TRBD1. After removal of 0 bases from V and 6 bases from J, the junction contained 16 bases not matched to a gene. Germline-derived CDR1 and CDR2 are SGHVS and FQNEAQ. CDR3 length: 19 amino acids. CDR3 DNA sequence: TGTGCCAGCAGCTTAGCCTCGGCAGGGGGCACTAGCTGGGGCAATGAGCAGTTCTTC. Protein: CASSLASAGGTSWGNEQFF.

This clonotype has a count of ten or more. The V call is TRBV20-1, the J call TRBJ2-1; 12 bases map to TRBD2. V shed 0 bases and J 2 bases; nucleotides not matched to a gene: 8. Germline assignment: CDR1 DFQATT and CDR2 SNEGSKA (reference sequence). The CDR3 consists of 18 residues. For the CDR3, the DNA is TGCAGTGCTAGAGACCGTCTAGCGGGAGGGGGGGCCTACAATGAGCAGTTCTTC. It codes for CSARDRLAGGGAYNEQFF.

The CDR3 nucleotides are TGCGCCAGCAGCCCACACAGGACCGGGTTCGCTGAAGCTTTCTTT. As protein: CASSPHRTGFAEAFF. The chain combines TRBV4-3 with TRBJ1-1; possible D gene TRBD1, 5 bases. Germline V gene sequence: CDR1 LGHNA, CDR2 YSLEER. This CDR3 region has 15 residues. V was shortened by 4 bases and J by 6 bases, with 18 bases between the two germline ends.

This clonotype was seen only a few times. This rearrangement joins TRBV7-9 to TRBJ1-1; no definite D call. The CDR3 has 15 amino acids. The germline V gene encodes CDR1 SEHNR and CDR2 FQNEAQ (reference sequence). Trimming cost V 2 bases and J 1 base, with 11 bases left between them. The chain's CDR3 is CASSLYGEPNTEAFF. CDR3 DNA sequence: TGTGCCAGCAGCTTATATGGGGAACCGAACACTGAAGCTTTCTTT.

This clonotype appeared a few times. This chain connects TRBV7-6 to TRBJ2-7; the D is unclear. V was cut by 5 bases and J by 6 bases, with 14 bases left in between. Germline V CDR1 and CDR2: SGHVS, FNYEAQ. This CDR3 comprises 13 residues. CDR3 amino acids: CASSLNREGEQYF. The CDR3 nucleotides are TGTGCCAGCAGCCTAAACAGAGAAGGCGAGCAGTACTTC.